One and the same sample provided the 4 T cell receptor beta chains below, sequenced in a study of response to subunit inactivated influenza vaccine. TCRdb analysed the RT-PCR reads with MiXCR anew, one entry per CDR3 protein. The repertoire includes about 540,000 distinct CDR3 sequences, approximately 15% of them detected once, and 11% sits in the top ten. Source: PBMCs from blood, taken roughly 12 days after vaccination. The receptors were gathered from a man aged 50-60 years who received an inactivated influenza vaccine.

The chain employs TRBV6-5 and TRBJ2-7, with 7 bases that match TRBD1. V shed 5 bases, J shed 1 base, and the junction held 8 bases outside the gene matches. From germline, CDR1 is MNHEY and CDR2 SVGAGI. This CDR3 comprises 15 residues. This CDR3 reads CASSTDRDRSYEQYF. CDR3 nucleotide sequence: TGTGCCAGCAGTACCGACAGGGATAGGTCCTACGAGCAGTACTTC.

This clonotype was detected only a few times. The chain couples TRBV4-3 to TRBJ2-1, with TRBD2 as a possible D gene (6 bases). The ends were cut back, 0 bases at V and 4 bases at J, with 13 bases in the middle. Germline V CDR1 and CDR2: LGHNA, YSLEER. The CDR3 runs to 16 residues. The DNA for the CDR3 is TGCGCCAGCAGCCAAGAGGAGGGCAGTAGTTACAATGAGCAGTTCTTC. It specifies CASSQEEGSSYNEQFF.

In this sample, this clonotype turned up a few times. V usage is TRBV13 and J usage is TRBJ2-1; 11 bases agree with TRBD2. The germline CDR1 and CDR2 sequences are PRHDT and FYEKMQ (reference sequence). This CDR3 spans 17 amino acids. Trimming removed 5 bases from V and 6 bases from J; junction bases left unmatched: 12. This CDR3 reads CASSRLGLAAIGNEQFF. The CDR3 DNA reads TGTGCCAGCAGCCGCCTGGGACTAGCGGCTATTGGCAATGAGCAGTTCTTC.

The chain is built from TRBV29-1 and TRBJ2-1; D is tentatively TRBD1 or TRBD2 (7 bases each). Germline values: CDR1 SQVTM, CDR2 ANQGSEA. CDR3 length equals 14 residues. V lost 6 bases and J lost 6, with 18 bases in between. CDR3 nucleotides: TGCAGCGTCCCCAGGGGGGAGGGGGGCAATGAGCAGTTCTTC. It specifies CSVPRGEGGNEQFF.